These T cell receptor beta chains were read from a single sample in a study of beta chain features in type 1 diabetes. Data came from immunoSEQ multiplex PCR; TCRdb stores just in-frame clones and leaves some out. Among approximately 170,000 clones listed, roughly 9% were seen once. Specimen: central memory CD4+ T cells from blood. All receptors come from a young woman in good health. Both conserved end residues are part of each CDR3. Each record gives: CDR3 DNA, CDR3 protein, V gene, J gene, D gene, clone size. A D gene is named only where the DNA matches it firmly. Some rows have no size entry. The others give once, few or many, or a class for an expanded clone.

CDR3 DNA: TGCGCCAGCAGGATAGGTAGCGGGAGTCTTGCGGAGACCCAGTACTTC
CDR3 protein: CASRIGSGSLAETQYF
V gene: TRBV5-1
J gene: TRBJ2-5
D gene: TRBD2
clone size: few

CDR3 DNA: TGTGCCAGCAGCTTGGGCGGGACGTACGGGGAGCTGTTTTTT
CDR3 protein: CASSLGGTYGELFF
V gene: TRBV5-4
J gene: TRBJ2-2
D gene: .
clone size: .

CDR3 DNA: TGTGCCAGCAGCGTAGGAGACGGAGCCTACGAGCAGTACTTC
CDR3 protein: CASSVGDGAYEQYF
V gene: TRBV9
J gene: TRBJ2-7
D gene: .
clone size: few

CDR3 DNA: TGTGCCAGCAGCTTACTTACTTGGAGCGGGGGGTATGGCAGTGAGCAGTTCTTC
CDR3 protein: CASSLLTWSGGYGSEQFF
V gene: TRBV11-2
J gene: TRBJ2-1
D gene: TRBD2
clone size: .

CDR3 DNA: TGTGCCAGCAGCGGAATAGCGGGGGGGCGGTCCTACAATGAGCAGTTCTTC
CDR3 protein: CASSGIAGGRSYNEQFF
V gene: TRBV5-6
J gene: TRBJ2-1
D gene: TRBD2
clone size: few

CDR3 DNA: TGTGCCAGCTCACCACAGGGGGCCGGGGAGCTGTTTTTT
CDR3 protein: CASSPQGAGELFF
V gene: TRBV18
J gene: TRBJ2-2
D gene: .
clone size: many

CDR3 DNA: TGCGCCAGCAGCTACCCACCCGGTGTTGGAGCCTACGAGCAGTACTTC
CDR3 protein: CASSYPPGVGAYEQYF
V gene: TRBV5-1
J gene: TRBJ2-7
D gene: .
clone size: .

CDR3 DNA: TGTGCCAGTAGTATCTGGAGCGGGGGGTCCTACGGGGAGCTGTTTTTT
CDR3 protein: CASSIWSGGSYGELFF
V gene: TRBV19
J gene: TRBJ2-2
D gene: TRBD2
clone size: .

CDR3 DNA: TGTGCCAGCAGCCACGCAGATACGCAGTATTTT
CDR3 protein: CASSHADTQYF
V gene: TRBV4-2
J gene: TRBJ2-3
D gene: .
clone size: few

CDR3 DNA: TGCAGCGTGGCGGTCCCTTGGAATGAGCAGTTCTTC
CDR3 protein: CSVAVPWNEQFF
V gene: TRBV29-1
J gene: TRBJ2-1
D gene: .
clone size: few

CDR3 DNA: TGTGCCAGCAGTCAGACAGTAAACCAAGAGACCCAGTACTTC
CDR3 protein: CASSQTVNQETQYF
V gene: TRBV5-5
J gene: TRBJ2-5
D gene: .
clone size: few

CDR3 DNA: TGCAGTGCTTACAGGAACACTGAAGCTTTCTTT
CDR3 protein: CSAYRNTEAFF
V gene: TRBV20-1
J gene: TRBJ1-1
D gene: .
clone size: few

CDR3 DNA: TGTGCCAGCAGCCCCATCCACTCCTACAATGAGCAGTTCTTC
CDR3 protein: CASSPIHSYNEQFF
V gene: TRBV11-2
J gene: TRBJ2-1
D gene: .
clone size: few

CDR3 DNA: TGTGCCAGTTCGACTGGTCGCACAGATACGCAGTATTTT
CDR3 protein: CASSTGRTDTQYF
V gene: TRBV19
J gene: TRBJ2-3
D gene: .
clone size: few

CDR3 DNA: TGTGCCAGCAGAGGCGGGACAGGGGGCACCTATGGCTACACCTTC
CDR3 protein: CASRGGTGGTYGYTF
V gene: TRBV6-6
J gene: TRBJ1-2
D gene: TRBD1
clone size: few

CDR3 DNA: TGCGCCAGCAGCTCCGGGACAGGGTTTCCCAACACTGAAGCTTTCTTT
CDR3 protein: CASSSGTGFPNTEAFF
V gene: TRBV5-1
J gene: TRBJ1-1
D gene: TRBD1
clone size: many

CDR3 DNA: TGTGCCAGCAGGGGACAGGGAAATTCTGGGACTGAAGCTTTCTTT
CDR3 protein: CASRGQGNSGTEAFF
V gene: TRBV19
J gene: TRBJ1-1
D gene: TRBD1
clone size: .

CDR3 DNA: TGTGCCTGGAGTCGGGCAGCGGGGGAACCCCAGCATTTT
CDR3 protein: CAWSRAAGEPQHF
V gene: TRBV30
J gene: TRBJ1-5
D gene: .
clone size: few

CDR3 DNA: TGCGCCAGCAGCTTGGTACTAGCGGGAGGCGAGCAGTACTTC
CDR3 protein: CASSLVLAGGEQYF
V gene: TRBV5-1
J gene: TRBJ2-7
D gene: TRBD2
clone size: .

CDR3 DNA: TGTGCCAGCACCTCAATAATGGCGGGGGATCAGTTCTTC
CDR3 protein: CASTSIMAGDQFF
V gene: TRBV5-4
J gene: TRBJ2-1
D gene: TRBD2
clone size: .

CDR3 DNA: TGTGCCAGCAGCGTGGAGGAAGGTCCCTACGAGCAGTACTTC
CDR3 protein: CASSVEEGPYEQYF
V gene: TRBV9
J gene: TRBJ2-7
D gene: .
clone size: few

CDR3 DNA: TGTGCCAGCAGATTGGGCACAAAAGAAAAACTGTTTTTT
CDR3 protein: CASRLGTKEKLFF
V gene: TRBV7-9
J gene: TRBJ1-4
D gene: .
clone size: .

CDR3 DNA: TGTGCCATCGCGGGAGGTCCCTCCACAGATACGCAGTATTTT
CDR3 protein: CAIAGGPSTDTQYF
V gene: TRBV10-3
J gene: TRBJ2-3
D gene: TRBD2
clone size: .

CDR3 DNA: TGTGCCAGCAGCCACAACTCGGGACAGGGTCGAGCTTTCTTT
CDR3 protein: CASSHNSGQGRAFF
V gene: TRBV7-9
J gene: TRBJ1-1
D gene: TRBD1
clone size: few

CDR3 DNA: TGTGCCAGCAGCTTCGAAACGGTTGAAAACGTCCTGACTTTC
CDR3 protein: CASSFETVENVLTF
V gene: TRBV11-2
J gene: TRBJ2-6
D gene: .
clone size: many

CDR3 DNA: TGTGCCAGCTCAGGGCAGCTGAACACCGGGGAGCTGTTTTTT
CDR3 protein: CASSGQLNTGELFF
V gene: TRBV6-1
J gene: TRBJ2-2
D gene: .
clone size: .

CDR3 DNA: TGTGCCAGCTCATCCTCGACAGGGGCAGGTCAGCCCCAGCATTTT
CDR3 protein: CASSSSTGAGQPQHF
V gene: TRBV18
J gene: TRBJ1-5
D gene: TRBD1
clone size: few

CDR3 DNA: TGCAGCGTTACACAGGGGATTGAACAGCCCCAGCATTTT
CDR3 protein: CSVTQGIEQPQHF
V gene: TRBV29-1
J gene: TRBJ1-5
D gene: TRBD1
clone size: .

CDR3 DNA: TGCGCCAGCAGTGGTGGACAGGGGTTCAATGAGCAGTTCTTC
CDR3 protein: CASSGGQGFNEQFF
V gene: TRBV5-1
J gene: TRBJ2-1
D gene: TRBD1
clone size: few

CDR3 DNA: TGTGCCAGCAGCCAACCGGCCGCACGGGGGGATGAGCAGTTCTTC
CDR3 protein: CASSQPAARGDEQFF
V gene: TRBV4-2
J gene: TRBJ2-1
D gene: TRBD2
clone size: .

CDR3 DNA: TGTGCCAGCAGCCCACAGGGCCCGGGGGCTTTCTTT
CDR3 protein: CASSPQGPGAFF
V gene: TRBV14
J gene: TRBJ1-1
D gene: .
clone size: .

CDR3 DNA: TGCGCCAGCGGGACAGGGACTGGAAACACCATATATTTT
CDR3 protein: CASGTGTGNTIYF
V gene: TRBV5-1
J gene: TRBJ1-3
D gene: TRBD1
clone size: .

CDR3 DNA: TGCGCCAGCAGTCAATTCCCGGGGGGGGGCCAAAATCAGCCCCAGCATTTT
CDR3 protein: CASSQFPGGGQNQPQHF
V gene: TRBV23-1
J gene: TRBJ1-5
D gene: .
clone size: .

CDR3 DNA: TGTGCCTGGAGTGGACAAGGTCAGAGCTACACCTTC
CDR3 protein: CAWSGQGQSYTF
V gene: TRBV30
J gene: TRBJ1-2
D gene: .
clone size: many

CDR3 DNA: TGTGCCAGCTCACCTCTACAGACCAACACTGAAGCTTTCTTT
CDR3 protein: CASSPLQTNTEAFF
V gene: TRBV18
J gene: TRBJ1-1
D gene: .
clone size: few